This T cell receptor (beta chain) was recovered during a study of cytomegalovirus exposure and HLA in healthy donors. Broader study findings: When the data were analyzed later, several of the most significant clusters appeared to be linked to common viral pathogens.

About this clone itself: Its antigen is undetermined.

The PCR had 60 Vbeta and 13 Jbeta primers. The data were produced by immunoSEQ multiplex PCR, yet TCRdb's version contains in-frame clones alone and is incomplete. The sample lists some 130,000 clones, about three quarters occurring once. The V end lost 3 bases, the J end lost 4 bases, and 15 bases lay between the germline ends. Germline V gives CDR1 SGHDT, CDR2 YYEEEE. The length of the CDR3 is 15 residues. Sequences were obtained from PBMCs. The TCR was taken from a human donor in good health. The chain combines TRBV5-6 with TRBJ2-3, with TRBD1 as a possible D gene (6 bases). CDR3 sequence (DNA): TGTGCCAGCAGCTCCCTAGACAGGCTGCCAGATACGCAGTATTTT. This translates into CASSSLDRLPDTQYF.